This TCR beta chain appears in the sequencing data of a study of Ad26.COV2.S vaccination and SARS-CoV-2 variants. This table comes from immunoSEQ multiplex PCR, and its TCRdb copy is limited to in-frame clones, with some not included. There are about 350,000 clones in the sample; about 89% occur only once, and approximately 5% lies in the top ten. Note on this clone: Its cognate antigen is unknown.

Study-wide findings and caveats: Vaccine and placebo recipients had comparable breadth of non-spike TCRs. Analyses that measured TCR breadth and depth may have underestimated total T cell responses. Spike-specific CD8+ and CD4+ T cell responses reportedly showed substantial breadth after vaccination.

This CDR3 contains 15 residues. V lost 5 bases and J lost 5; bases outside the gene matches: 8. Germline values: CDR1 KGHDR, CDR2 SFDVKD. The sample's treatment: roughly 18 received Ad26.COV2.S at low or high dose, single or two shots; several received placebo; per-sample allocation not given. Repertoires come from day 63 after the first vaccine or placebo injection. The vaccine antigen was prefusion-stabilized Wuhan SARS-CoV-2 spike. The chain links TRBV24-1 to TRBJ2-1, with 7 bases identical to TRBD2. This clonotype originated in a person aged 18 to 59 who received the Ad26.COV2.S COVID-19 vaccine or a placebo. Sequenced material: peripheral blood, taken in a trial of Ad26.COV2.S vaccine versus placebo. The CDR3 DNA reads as TGTGCCACCAGTGGGGGTGCGGGGGATGACAATGAGCAGTTCTTC. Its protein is CATSGGAGDDNEQFF.